Each of the 18 T cell receptor beta chains below was sequenced from the same sample in a study of T cell responses to AZD1222 COVID-19 vaccine. Profiling relied on immunoSEQ multiplex PCR, and the TCRdb table lists in-frame clones only, not all of them. Seen here are under 60,000 clones, roughly 80% observed once, and the top ten hold roughly a tenth. Source: peripheral blood, taken on day 0 of AZD1222 vaccination. Source of these receptors: an adult in good health.

The chain is built from TRBV5-1 and TRBJ1-1; D gene ambiguous. V shed 2 bases and J shed 2 bases, with 13 bases lying between them. The CDR3 totals 15 residues. From germline, CDR1 is SGHRS and CDR2 YFSETQ. The CDR3 DNA follows: TGCGCCAGCAGCTTTATGGGAAACGACAACACTGAAGCTTTCTTT. Protein sequence: CASSFMGNDNTEAFF.

The chain joins TRBV5-1 to TRBJ2-5, with 10 bases lining up with TRBD2. CDR3 size: 15 residues. Losses at the gene ends were 0 bases for V and 5 bases for J; bases not matched to a gene: 4. CDR1 is SGHRS, CDR2 YFSETQ, per germline. Here the CDR3 DNA reads TGCGCCAGCAGCTTGGTTTCTAGCGGGAGCGAGACCCAGTACTTC. It yields the protein CASSLVSSGSETQYF.

This clone appeared a single time. V is TRBV6-5 and J is TRBJ2-1, with TRBD2 as a possible D gene (5 bases). V was cut by 7 bases and J by 0 bases, with 13 bases left in between. This CDR3 spans 15 amino acids. Germline V gives CDR1 MNHEY, CDR2 SVGAGI. This CDR3 is CASTKGLSSYNEQFF. DNA for the CDR3: TGTGCCAGCACCAAAGGACTCTCCTCCTACAATGAGCAGTTCTTC.

Comments on this clone: At one boundary the junction diverges from the germline segment, which might be a read error. This rearrangement joins TRBV29-1 to TRBJ1-1, with 9 bases aligning to TRBD1. Germline V lookup: CDR1 SQVTM, CDR2 ANQGSEA. The CDR3 has 14 residues. CDR3 nucleotides: TGCAGCGTGGGGACAGGGTCGGTGAATACTGAAGCTTTCTTT. Its protein is CSVGTGSVNTEAFF.

This chain joins TRBV4-1 and TRBJ2-5; D not resolved. Per the germline V gene, CDR1 is MGHRA and CDR2 is YSYEKL. V was cut by 1 base and J by 7 bases, with 10 bases left in between. This CDR3 is 13 amino acids long. CDR3 sequence: CASSQATPGTQYF. As DNA, the CDR3 is TGCGCCAGCAGCCAAGCTACCCCGGGGACCCAGTACTTC.

The DNA for the CDR3 is TGTGCCAGCAGTGACTCAAGCAGGGCCACTGAAGCTTTCTTT. The encoded protein is CASSDSSRATEAFF. The chain couples TRBV6-4 to TRBJ1-1, with a weak D call TRBD1 (5 bases). This CDR3 has 14 amino acids. Germline V CDR1 and CDR2: MRHNA, SNTAGT. The germline V and J ends were trimmed by 0 bases and 4 bases, with 9 bases remaining between them.

CDR3 sequence reads: CASSLRLAGGPGGELFF. The CDR3 bases are TGCGCCAGCAGCCTACGACTAGCGGGAGGGCCAGGCGGGGAGCTGTTTTTT. The V call is TRBV5-1, the J call TRBJ2-2, with 14 nucleotides matching TRBD2. The CDR3 is 17 amino acids. With 4 bases clipped from V and 7 bases from J, the junction kept 9 bases outside the gene matches. CDR1 and CDR2 (germline): SGHRS, YFSETQ.

The chain has TRBV3-1 (or the pseudogene TRBV3-2) and TRBJ1-4; maybe TRBD1 (6 bases). Germline V gives CDR1 LGHDT, CDR2 YNNKEL (reference sequence). The CDR3 has 15 amino acids. Trimming stripped 4 bases from V and 3 bases from J, with 12 bases between. The CDR3 loop reads CASSRRTAPNEKLFF. The CDR3 DNA is TGTGCCAGCAGCCGTAGGACAGCCCCTAATGAAAAACTGTTTTTT.

The V gene is TRBV6-2 or TRBV6-3, the J gene TRBJ1-2, with TRBD1 identical over 12 bases. The CDR3 totals 18 residues. The J segment lost 4 bases and the V segment lost 6 bases, leaving 15 bases of the junction unmatched. CDR1 and CDR2 from the germline V gene are MNHEY and SVGEGT. Here the CDR3 reads CASSLVKAGTGGVYGYTF. The DNA of the CDR3 is TGTGCCAGCAGCCTCGTTAAGGCCGGGACAGGGGGCGTCTATGGCTACACCTTC.

In this sample, this clone turned up once. The V gene is TRBV19, the J gene TRBJ2-1; 10 nucleotides match TRBD2. The germline V gene has CDR1 LNHDA and CDR2 SQIVND (reference sequence). V trimming: 4 bases; J trimming: 4 bases; junction bases outside the gene matches: 7. CDR3 length equals 16 residues. CDR3 sequence: CASSTTRLAGYNEQFF. CDR3 sequence (DNA): TGTGCCAGTAGTACCACCCGACTAGCGGGTTACAATGAGCAGTTCTTC.

The rearrangement joins TRBV19 to TRBJ1-1; 11 positions match TRBD1. With 4 bases clipped from V and 4 bases from J, the junction kept 2 bases outside the gene matches. CDR3 length: 14 residues. Germline loops: CDR1 LNHDA, CDR2 SQIVND (reference sequence). The CDR3 coding sequence is TGTGCCAGTAGTAGGGACAGGGGGGTCACTGAAGCTTTCTTT. It translates to CASSRDRGVTEAFF. Together with reference TRBV19 and TRBJ1-1, the CDR3 gives the full variable domain: DGGITQSPKYLFRKEGQNVTLSCEQNLNHDAMYWYRQDPGQGLRLIYYSQIVNDFQKGDIAEGYSVSREKKESFPLTVTSAQKNPTAFYLCASSRDRGVTEAFFGQGTRLTVV.

There are a few counts of this clone. The chain carries TRBV5-4 and TRBJ2-3, with a weak D call TRBD1 (5 bases). Germline V gives CDR1 SGHNT, CDR2 YYREEE (reference sequence). This CDR3 comprises 16 residues. The V gene lost 0 bases and the J gene lost 6 bases, with 17 bases spanning the gap. This CDR3 is CASSLGPGRLWDTQYF. DNA of the CDR3: TGTGCCAGCAGCTTGGGACCAGGGCGCCTGTGGGATACGCAGTATTTT.

This clone was detected only once. The chain recombines TRBV5-8 with TRBJ2-3; 7 bases agree with TRBD2. The trim removed 6 bases at V and 0 bases at J, leaving 10 bases unmatched. The CDR3 has 16 residues. Germline V gene lookup returns CDR1 SGHTS and CDR2 YDEGEE. CDR3 DNA sequence: TGTGCCAGCAATACGGGAGGCCGAGATAGCACAGATACGCAGTATTTT. Its protein product is CASNTGGRDSTDTQYF.

This clone was counted only a few times. CDR3 amino acids: CASSFGQGGDTGELFF. CDR3 DNA: TGTGCCAGCAGCTTCGGACAGGGCGGGGACACCGGGGAGCTGTTTTTT. The gene calls are TRBV9 and TRBJ2-2; 8 nucleotides match TRBD1. The germline gives CDR1 SGDLS, CDR2 YYNGEE. V shed 4 bases and J 3 bases; nucleotides not matched to a gene: 8. The CDR3 runs to 16 residues.

This clone has only a few counts. The CDR3 DNA follows: TGTGCCAGCACCCCCTCTGTAGGAAACTATGGCTACACCTTC. Its protein product is CASTPSVGNYGYTF. V gene TRBV11-2 combines with J gene TRBJ1-2, with D uncertain. V was trimmed by 7 bases and J by 2 bases, leaving 14 bases between them. The CDR3 has 14 residues. Germline assignment: CDR1 SGHAT and CDR2 FQNNGV. Complete variable domain (other parts from reference TRBV11-2 and TRBJ1-2): EAGVAQSPRYKIIEKRQSVAFWCNPISGHATLYWYQQILGQGPKLLIQFQNNGVVDDSQLPKDRFSAERLKGVDSTLKIQPAKLEDSAVYLCASTPSVGNYGYTFGSGTRLTVV.

The V and J genes are TRBV19 and TRBJ2-1; a possible D gene is TRBD2 (6 bases). The CDR3 contains 13 residues. Trimming left V 1 base short and J 5 bases short, with 6 bases between. The germline V gene encodes CDR1 LNHDA and CDR2 SQIVND (reference sequence). CDR3 residues: CASSIGTNNEQFF. CDR3 sequence (DNA): TGTGCCAGTAGTATAGGGACTAACAATGAGCAGTTCTTC.

The V call is TRBV29-1, the J call TRBJ2-7; 9 bases are a match to TRBD1. The CDR3 loop spans 16 amino acids. Germline CDR1 and CDR2: SQVTM and ANQGSEA. The V segment lost 6 bases and the J segment 0 bases; nucleotides outside the gene matches: 12. The CDR3 DNA sequence: TGCAGCGTCCAGAGAGAGACAGGGGGGATCTCCTACGAGCAGTACTTC. Translated: CSVQRETGGISYEQYF.

The chain links TRBV11-1 to TRBJ2-5, with 8 bases matching TRBD2. Germline V lookup: CDR1 SGHAT, CDR2 FQDESV (reference sequence). There are 13 residues in the CDR3. V lost 5 bases, J lost 3 bases, and 2 bases stayed unmatched. CDR3 loop: CASSHGGEETQYF. As DNA, the CDR3 is TGTGCCAGCAGCCACGGGGGGGAAGAGACCCAGTACTTC. Drawing the rest from reference TRBV11-1 and TRBJ2-5, the complete variable domain is EAEVAQSPRYKITEKSQAVAFWCDPISGHATLYWYRQILGQGPELLVQFQDESVVDDSQLPKDRFSAERLKGVDSTLKIQPAELGDSAMYLCASSHGGEETQYFGPGTRLLVL.